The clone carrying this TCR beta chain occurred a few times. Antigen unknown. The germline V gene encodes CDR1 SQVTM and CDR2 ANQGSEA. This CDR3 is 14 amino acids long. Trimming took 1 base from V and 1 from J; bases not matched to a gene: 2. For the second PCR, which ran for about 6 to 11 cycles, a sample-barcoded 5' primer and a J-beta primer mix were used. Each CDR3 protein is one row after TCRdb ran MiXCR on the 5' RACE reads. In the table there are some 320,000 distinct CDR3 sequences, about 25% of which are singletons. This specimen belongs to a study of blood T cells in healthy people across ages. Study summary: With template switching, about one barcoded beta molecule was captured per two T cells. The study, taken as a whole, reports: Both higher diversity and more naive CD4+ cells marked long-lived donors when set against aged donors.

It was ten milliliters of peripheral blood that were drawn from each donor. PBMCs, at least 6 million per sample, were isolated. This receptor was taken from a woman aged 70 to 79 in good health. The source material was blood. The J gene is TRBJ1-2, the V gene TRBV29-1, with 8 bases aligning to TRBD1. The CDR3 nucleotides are TGCAGCGTTGAAGGGGGACAGGATAACTATGGCTACACCTTC. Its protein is CSVEGGQDNYGYTF.